The 20 T cell receptor beta chains reported below all come from one sample, sequenced in a study of OX40 agonist ivuxolimab in advanced cancers. This table comes from immunoSEQ multiplex PCR, and its TCRdb copy is limited to in-frame clones, with some not included. The top ten clones hold roughly 1.1% of a sample with under 70,000 clones, roughly 88% of them seen once. This specimen consisted of CD4+ or CD8+ T cells sorted from blood, obtained in a trial of the OX40 agonist ivuxolimab. The receptors derive from an adult with an advanced solid tumor such as melanoma, head and neck, liver or kidney cancer.

V usage is TRBV19 and J usage is TRBJ1-2; D not resolved. This CDR3 region has 12 residues. Germline assignment: CDR1 LNHDA and CDR2 SQIVND (reference sequence). V lost 1 base, J lost 7 bases, and 7 bases lay in between. The CDR3 coding sequence is TGTGCCAGTAGTATAGCCTTGGTTGGCTACACCTTC. Its protein product is CASSIALVGYTF.

This clone occurred once. The chain recombines TRBV11-2 with TRBJ1-5; D is unclear. Germline V lookup: CDR1 SGHAT, CDR2 FQNNGV. This CDR3 spans 13 amino acids. Trimming shortened V by 5 bases and J by 5 bases, and 10 bases separated the two germline ends. CDR3 bases: TGTGCCAGCAGCCCCGGACTTGATCAGCCCCAGCATTTT. Protein: CASSPGLDQPQHF. Using reference TRBV11-2 and TRBJ1-5 for the parts outside the CDR3, the full variable domain is EAGVAQSPRYKIIEKRQSVAFWCNPISGHATLYWYQQILGQGPKLLIQFQNNGVVDDSQLPKDRFSAERLKGVDSTLKIQPAKLEDSAVYLCASSPGLDQPQHFGDGTRLSIL.

V usage is TRBV7-8 and J usage is TRBJ2-2, with TRBD2 as a possible D gene (6 bases). This CDR3 comprises 16 residues. Germline CDR1 SGHVS, CDR2 FQNEAQ. V lost 3 bases and J lost 3, with 14 bases in between. The chain's CDR3 is CASSLRDSGDTGELFF. CDR3 bases: TGTGCCAGCAGCTTGCGGGACTCGGGGGACACCGGGGAGCTGTTTTTT. Complete variable domain (other parts from reference TRBV7-8 and TRBJ2-2): GAGVSQSPRYKVAKRGQDVALRCDPISGHVSLFWYQQALGQGPEFLTYFQNEAQLDKSGLPSDRFFAERPEGSVSTLKIQRTQQEDSAVYLCASSLRDSGDTGELFFGEGSRLTVL.

The rearrangement uses TRBV19 and TRBJ1-2, with TRBD1 matching over 10 bases. The V and J ends lost 8 bases and 4 bases, in that order; junction bases with no gene match: 4. Germline-derived CDR1 and CDR2 are LNHDA and SQIVND (reference sequence). The CDR3 is 13 amino acids. The CDR3 is CASWGQGFYGYTF. The CDR3, as DNA: TGTGCCAGTTGGGGACAGGGGTTCTATGGCTACACCTTC.

The chain uses TRBV7-8 and TRBJ2-5, with 9 bases fitting TRBD1. In germline, CDR1 is SGHVS, CDR2 FQNEAQ. V trimming: 5 bases; J trimming: 5 bases; junction bases outside the gene matches: 9. The CDR3 covers 15 residues. DNA of the CDR3: TGTGCCAGCAGCCCCATCGGGACAGGGTTGGAGACCCAGTACTTC. Translating gives CASSPIGTGLETQYF. Based on the CDR3 plus reference TRBV7-8 and TRBJ2-5, the full variable domain is GAGVSQSPRYKVAKRGQDVALRCDPISGHVSLFWYQQALGQGPEFLTYFQNEAQLDKSGLPSDRFFAERPEGSVSTLKIQRTQQEDSAVYLCASSPIGTGLETQYFGPGTRLLVL.

This clone was seen only a few times. The chain's CDR3 is CASSKGSYEQYF. The CDR3 region has the DNA TGTGCCAGCAGCAAGGGCAGCTACGAGCAGTACTTC. The rearrangement links TRBV11-3 to TRBJ2-7; no reliable D call. There are 12 residues in the CDR3. Trimming left V 5 bases short and J 3 bases short, with 8 bases between. Germline V gene data show CDR1 as SGHNT and CDR2 as YENEEA.

On this clone itself: Compared with germline, one end of the junction differs, possibly owing to a read error. This same CDR3 is encoded by further DNA sequences in the sample. The chain joins TRBV7-9 to TRBJ2-1; 8 bases line up with TRBD2. The CDR3 is 17 amino acids. The V gene's germline CDR1 is SEHNR and CDR2 FQNEAQ (reference sequence). The CDR3 protein is CASSLALVAGTYNEQFF. The CDR3 DNA is TGTGCCAGCAGCTTAGCGTTGGTAGCGGGAACCTATAATGAGCAGTTCTTC.

The rearrangement uses TRBV2 and TRBJ1-4, with TRBD1 matching 7 bases. After removal of 6 bases from V and 6 bases from J, the junction contained 7 bases not matched to a gene. The CDR3 covers 14 residues. Germline CDR1 is SNHLY and CDR2 is FYNNEI. For the CDR3, the DNA is TGTGCCAGCAGCGTACAGGGGAATGATGAAAAACTGTTTTTT. Translation: CASSVQGNDEKLFF.

The genes are TRBV5-4 and TRBJ1-2; no definite D call. The V gene lost 3 bases and the J gene lost 0 bases, with 9 bases spanning the gap. CDR1 SGHNT and CDR2 YYREEE come from the germline V gene (reference sequence). This CDR3 spans 14 amino acids. The CDR3: CASSSRLTNYGYTF. In DNA form, the CDR3 reads TGTGCCAGCAGCTCCAGGCTTACTAACTATGGCTACACCTTC.

The chain carries TRBV2 and TRBJ1-5; D is perhaps TRBD1 (5 bases). Deletions cut 7 bases from V and 0 bases from J, with 10 bases between. The CDR3 runs 14 residues. CDR1 is SNHLY, CDR2 FYNNEI, per germline. The CDR3 is CASNRQNSNQPQHF. As DNA, the CDR3 is TGTGCCAGCAACAGACAGAATAGCAATCAGCCCCAGCATTTT. Based on the CDR3 plus reference TRBV2 and TRBJ1-5, the full variable domain is EPEVTQTPSHQVTQMGQEVILRCVPISNHLYFYWYRQILGQKVEFLVSFYNNEISEKSEIFDDQFSVERPDGSNFTLKIRSTKLEDSAMYFCASNRQNSNQPQHFGDGTRLSIL.

The chain recombines TRBV19 with TRBJ2-7; D may match TRBD1 or TRBD2 (5 bases each). Germline CDR1 reads LNHDA; CDR2 reads SQIVND (reference sequence). The CDR3 sequence is 16 residues long. V lost 4 bases, J lost 0 bases, and 16 bases lay in between. The CDR3 nucleotides read TGTGCCAGTAGTAGCAACCACGGGACCTACTCCTACGAGCAGTACTTC. This translates into CASSSNHGTYSYEQYF.

The chain carries TRBV6-1 and TRBJ1-1; 7 nucleotides agree with TRBD1. Germline V CDR1 and CDR2: MNHNS, SASEGT. Germline trimming cut 2 bases from V and 4 bases from J; bases unmatched to any gene: 7. This CDR3 comprises 15 residues. The chain's CDR3 is CASSEHLDRATEAFF. DNA of the CDR3: TGTGCCAGCAGTGAACATCTCGACAGGGCCACTGAAGCTTTCTTT.

This chain connects TRBV10-2 to TRBJ2-1; 15 bases agree with TRBD2. This CDR3 has 18 amino acids. V lost 6 bases to trimming and J lost 4 bases; unmatched junction nucleotides: 10. The germline CDR1 and CDR2 sequences are WSHSY and SAAADI. CDR3 coding DNA: TGCGCCAGCAGCTCGTCAGGGACTAGCGGGAGGTATTACAATGAGCAGTTCTTC. It translates to CASSSSGTSGRYYNEQFF.

The chain joins TRBV2 to TRBJ1-4; D is unclear. Germline CDR1 and CDR2: SNHLY and FYNNEI. V gave up 3 bases and J gave up 8 bases, with 10 bases separating them. The CDR3 has 13 residues. CDR3 nucleotide sequence: TGTGCCAGCAGTGAGATCGCACCAGAAAAACTGTTTTTT. Translated, it gives CASSEIAPEKLFF.

The DNA for the CDR3 is TGTGCCAGCAGCCAGGTCCCCCGATACTCTGGAAACACCATATATTTT. Amino acids: CASSQVPRYSGNTIYF. The J gene is TRBJ1-3, the V gene TRBV14; D gene ambiguous. Per the germline V gene, CDR1 is SGHDN and CDR2 is FVKESK. This CDR3 has 16 amino acids. V was clipped by 3 bases and J by 0 bases, with 12 bases between them.

The gene calls are TRBV30 and TRBJ2-2; possibly TRBD1 for D (5 bases). Germline V gene sequence: CDR1 GTSNPN, CDR2 SVGIG (reference sequence). V was trimmed by 4 bases and J by 8 bases, leaving 11 bases between them. The CDR3 runs 12 residues. CDR3 DNA sequence: TGTGCCTGGACGAAGGGGCTGGGGGAGCTGTTTTTT. Protein product: CAWTKGLGELFF.

A word on this clone: The CDR3 does not end in the conserved phenylalanine or tryptophan, so this is likely a read error. This CDR3 reads CATNVEVYGYTL. The CDR3 DNA reads as TGTGCCACCAACGTTGAGGTTTACGGCTACACCCTC. The chain has TRBV28 and TRBJ1-2, with D uncertain. This CDR3 spans 12 amino acids. V lost 10 bases and J lost 8, with 17 bases in between. Germline CDR1 reads MDHEN; CDR2 reads SYDVKM.

The genes are TRBV7-8 and TRBJ2-7; TRBD2 agrees at 8 bases. CDR1 SGHVS and CDR2 FQNEAQ come from the germline V gene. Trimming cost V 5 bases and J 4 bases; bases outside gene matches: 10. The CDR3 covers 15 residues. CDR3 DNA: TGTGCCAGCAGCCCCGCGGCGGTAGCGGGATACGAGCAGTACTTC. Its translation is CASSPAAVAGYEQYF.

The chain is built from TRBV6-1 and TRBJ2-1; D is ambiguous. V was shortened by 2 bases and J by 6 bases, with 5 bases between the two germline ends. Per the germline V gene, CDR1 is MNHNS and CDR2 is SASEGT. CDR3 length equals 12 residues. The CDR3, as DNA: TGTGCCAGCAGTGAACTGGCCAATGAGCAGTTCTTC. Protein product: CASSELANEQFF.

This clone has more than one count but fewer than ten. V and J are TRBV29-1 and TRBJ2-5, with 8 bases that match TRBD1. The CDR3 totals 15 residues. V gave up 7 bases and J gave up 1 base; unmatched junction bases: 11. Germline CDR1 is SQVTM and CDR2 is ANQGSEA. CDR3 sequence (DNA): TGCAGCGCGAAACGACAGGGGACGGGCCAAGAGACCCAGTACTTC. It codes for CSAKRQGTGQETQYF.